The T cell receptor (beta chain) under discussion was sequenced for a study of blood T cell repertoires in COVID-19. The wider study: PBMCs, B-cell-depleted T cells, or T cells provided the cDNA or gDNA that made up the material.

The Seattle patients joined while their infection was active and were tracked longitudinally afterward. Profiled with immunoSEQ multiplex PCR; TCRdb holds only in-frame clones, not every one. Of around 100,000 clones in the sample, around 72% were seen once. The receptor comes from an older man with COVID-19, enrolled during active disease. What was sequenced was peripheral blood.

As DNA, the CDR3 is TGTGCCAGCAGCTATACAGGAACGAGCAATCAGCCCCAGCATTTT. Translated, it gives CASSYTGTSNQPQHF. The J gene is TRBJ1-5, the V gene TRBV7-2, with TRBD1 as a possible D gene (5 bases). CDR3 size: 15 residues. V gave up 4 bases and J gave up 1 base, with 11 bases separating them. CDR1 and CDR2 from the germline V gene are SGHTA and FQGNSA.